The rows below give T cell receptor beta chains drawn from one sample of a study of cytomegalovirus exposure and HLA in healthy donors. TCRdb's copy holds only in-frame clones and misses some; the assay was immunoSEQ multiplex PCR. The sample lists about 180,000 clones, 60% to 85% occurring once. Sequencing was done on a sample of PBMCs. Every receptor here comes from a man aged 40-49 years in good health and CMV-seronegative. Each CDR3 is given with its conserved first and last residue. A D gene is named only where the DNA matches it firmly. Only part of the rows carry a size: once, few, many, or a class if the clone is expanded.

D gene | J gene | clone size | V gene | CDR3 DNA | CDR3 protein
TRBD1 | TRBJ2-7 | . | TRBV19 | TGTGCCAGTAGTCGCAGGGGGCGCTTAAACGAGCAGTACTTC | CASSRRGRLNEQYF
TRBD1 | TRBJ1-5 | . | TRBV19 | TGTGCCAGTAGGAGGCAGGGGGCTCGCAATCAGCCCCAGCATTTT | CASRRQGARNQPQHF
. | TRBJ1-5 | . | TRBV30 | TGTGCCTGGAGCCAACGCGGAGGTCAAAGCAATCAGCCCCAGCATTTT | CAWSQRGGQSNQPQHF
TRBD2 | TRBJ2-2 | . | TRBV6-5 | TGTGCCAGCAGTGCGCGGGGGGCGCATGACGGGGAGCTGTTTTTT | CASSARGAHDGELFF
. | TRBJ1-4 | . | TRBV9 | TGTGCCAGCAGCACGGACTCGGGGGGAAATGAAAAACTGTTTTTT | CASSTDSGGNEKLFF
. | TRBJ2-1 | . | TRBV6-4 | TGTGCCAGCAGCAAACAGGGTTACAATGAGCAGTTCTTC | CASSKQGYNEQFF
. | TRBJ2-7 | once | TRBV28 | TGTGCCAGCAGTTCCCCCGCGGAGGAAAACGAGCAGTACTTC | CASSSPAEENEQYF
. | TRBJ1-2 | . | TRBV6-1 | TGTGCCAGCAGTGAATCGGGGGATAGCTACACCTTC | CASSESGDSYTF
. | TRBJ1-1 | . | TRBV7-2 | TGTGCCAGCACCAAATCGGGCAGGGGCGGGGGCACTGAAGCTTTCTTT | CASTKSGRGGGTEAFF
. | TRBJ2-3 | . | TRBV4-3 | TGCGCCAGCAGCCAAGGTCGAGGGGGGGCAGGAGATACGCAGTATTTT | CASSQGRGGAGDTQYF
. | TRBJ2-7 | . | TRBV27 | TGTGCCAGCAGTAAAGAGGGAATAAGGATCTCCTACGAGCAGTACTTC | CASSKEGIRISYEQYF
. | TRBJ1-1 | once | TRBV7-9 | TGTGCCAGCAGCGCCAAACAGCAGAACACTGAAGCTTTCTTT | CASSAKQQNTEAFF
TRBD1 | TRBJ1-6 | . | TRBV18 | TGTGCCAGCTCACAAAAGGACAGGGTTTCACCCCTCCACTTT | CASSQKDRVSPLHF
TRBD1 | TRBJ2-7 | . | TRBV6-5 | TGTGCCAGCAGTCCCGGGACAGCGATGACCTACGAGCAGTACTTC | CASSPGTAMTYEQYF
. | TRBJ2-2 | . | TRBV9 | TGTGCCAGCAGTCTAAACAGGGAGGGGAACACCGGGGAGCTGTTTTTT | CASSLNREGNTGELFF
TRBD2 | TRBJ2-1 | . | TRBV11-2 | TGTGCCAGCAGCTTAGTAGCGGGAGTTTATAATGAGCAGTTCTTC | CASSLVAGVYNEQFF
. | TRBJ2-7 | . | TRBV30 | TGTGCCTGGGGTATGGGGGGCGAGCAGTACTTC | CAWGMGGEQYF
. | TRBJ1-1 | . | TRBV11-2 | TGTGCCAGCAACGCCCGGGGGGGGACTAACACTGAAGCTTTCTTT | CASNARGGTNTEAFF
. | TRBJ2-3 | . | TRBV4-3 | TGCGCCAGCAGCCCCCTTGGCGGTTCTAGCACAGATACGCAGTATTTT | CASSPLGGSSTDTQYF
TRBD2 | TRBJ2-3 | . | TRBV5-4 | TGTGCCAGCAGCAATAGCGGGAGGAGAGCAGATACGCAGTATTTT | CASSNSGRRADTQYF
TRBD2 | TRBJ2-7 | medium-sized | TRBV27 | TGTGCCAGCAGGCCGAGCGGGAGGTACGAGCAGTACTTC | CASRPSGRYEQYF
. | TRBJ2-7 | . | TRBV6-1 | TGTGCCAGCAGTGATATCACCCAGGGACTGTACGAGCAGTACTTC | CASSDITQGLYEQYF
. | TRBJ2-7 | . | TRBV5-8 | TGTGCCAGCAGCTTCCGGCGGGACTACGAGCAGTACTTC | CASSFRRDYEQYF
. | TRBJ1-2 | . | TRBV11-2 | TGTGCCAGCAGCTTACTGATCGGCGGAGGCTATGGCTACACCTTC | CASSLLIGGGYGYTF
TRBD1 | TRBJ2-7 | . | TRBV5-1 | TGCGCCAGCAGCTCTGAGACCGGGACAGGGGCGAAGGACGAGCAGTACTTC | CASSSETGTGAKDEQYF
TRBD1 | TRBJ2-6 | . | TRBV4-3 | TGCGCCAGCAGCCACCTCCCGGGACAGGGGGCGGTGGGGGCCAACGTCCTGACTTTC | CASSHLPGQGAVGANVLTF
. | TRBJ1-5 | . | TRBV19 | TGTGCCAGTAGCAACAGGCTCAATAGCAATCAGCCCCAGCATTTT | CASSNRLNSNQPQHF
. | TRBJ1-3 | once | TRBV6-1 | TGTGCCGTCCGTCGGAGCTCTGGAAACACCATATATTTT | CAVRRSSGNTIYF
. | TRBJ1-3 | . | TRBV7-8 | TGTGCCAGCAGCTGGGGAGGGCGAAACACCATATATTTT | CASSWGGRNTIYF
. | TRBJ2-2 | . | TRBV7-3 | TGTGCCAGCCGGGATTTATATACCGGGGAGCTGTTTTTT | CASRDLYTGELFF
TRBD2 | TRBJ2-1 | few | TRBV11-2 | TGTGCCAGCAGCTTAGGCGGGAGCGTTTACAATGAGCAGTTCTTC | CASSLGGSVYNEQFF
. | TRBJ1-2 | . | TRBV29-1 | TGCAGCGTGGGAGATGGCTACACCTTC | CSVGDGYTF
TRBD2 | TRBJ2-7 | . | TRBV19 | TGTGCCAGTAGTATCGGATCCAGCGGGGCTTACGAGCAGTACTTC | CASSIGSSGAYEQYF
. | TRBJ1-2 | . | TRBV9 | TGTGCCAGCAGCGTACGGGGGGCCGGCTATGGCTACACCTTC | CASSVRGAGYGYTF
TRBD2 | TRBJ2-1 | . | TRBV7-2 | TGTGCCAGCAGCTCGGGACTAGCGGGATTTGAGCAGTTCTTC | CASSSGLAGFEQFF
. | TRBJ2-7 | . | TRBV7-2 | TGTGCCAGCGCCACGGACTACCGCTCCTACGAGCAGTACTTC | CASATDYRSYEQYF
TRBD1 | TRBJ1-1 | . | TRBV6-8 | TGTGCCAGCAGTTACTCGGTAACAGGGGCCTTGAACACTGAAGCTTTCTTT | CASSYSVTGALNTEAFF
TRBD2 | TRBJ2-1 | once | TRBV7-2 | TGTGCCAGCAGCTACACTAGCGGGAGTATGTCCTACAATGAGCAGTTCTTC | CASSYTSGSMSYNEQFF
TRBD1 | TRBJ2-3 | few | TRBV7-3 | TGTGCCAGCAGCTTCGACTCGGACAGGAGTAGCACAGATACGCAGTATTTT | CASSFDSDRSSTDTQYF